The present entry profiles one T cell receptor (beta chain) with its context. Its matching antigen is unknown. Extraction also yielded germline DNA, while blood RNA was obtained from unsorted whole blood. Chronic HBV infection was present, with no prior treatment. The entry originates in a study of tumor-infiltrating lymphocytes in primary liver carcinoma. As for the study in general: Through surgical resection, the patients' primary liver carcinoma was treated. Study-wide results and limits: No comparison of CD4+ and CD8+ repertoires was made, since the samples were bulk unsorted.

Priming with a constant-region primer yielded TCR beta cDNA from 500 ng total RNA. Investigators got TCR beta libraries out of three nested multiplex PCR rounds, done with slightly modified ARM-PCR. The two initial PCR rounds, roughly 10 cycles each, used TRBV1-TRBV30 forward and C-beta reverse primers. TCRdb independently ran MiXCR on the multiplex PCR reads; one entry per CDR3 protein. The data contain 300,000 to 400,000 distinct CDR3 sequences, approximately 64% of them singletons. Germline V lookup: CDR1 SGHAT, CDR2 FQNNGV. The CDR3 is 16 residues long. J lost 2 bases, V lost 7 bases, and 12 bases had no gene match.

The clonotype originates from a man in his forties or fifties with primary liver carcinoma and hepatitis B virus infection. The chain combines TRBV11-2 with TRBJ2-3; 7 bases line up with TRBD2. The sequencing input was peripheral blood. The CDR3 loop reads CASNPYGGGHTDTQYF. In nucleotides, the CDR3 is TGTGCCAGCAACCCCTACGGCGGGGGTCACACAGATACGCAGTATTTT.